The TCR beta chain under discussion was sequenced for a study of cytomegalovirus exposure and HLA in healthy donors. V gave up 4 bases and J gave up 5 bases; unmatched junction bases: 10. Germline V lookup: CDR1 PRHDT, CDR2 FYEKMQ (reference sequence). CDR3 length equals 15 residues. Study observations and caveats: Common viral pathogens were later found to be apparently linked to several of the most significant clusters. Later genetic work tied a missense DCLRE1C variant to beta-chain V and J trimming.

Regarding this clone: Its target is unknown.

13 Jbeta primers and 60 Vbeta primers were used for the PCR. The data were produced by immunoSEQ multiplex PCR, yet TCRdb's version contains in-frame clones alone and is incomplete. Of 130,000 to 150,000 clones in the sample, almost 80% were seen once. Sequencing was carried out using PBMCs. The chain links TRBV13 to TRBJ2-7; 8 bases agree with TRBD1. This clonotype originated in a woman in her 40s in good health and CMV-seropositive. This chain's CDR3 is CASSSTLTGDNEQYF. CDR3 coding DNA: TGTGCCAGCAGCTCGACCCTGACAGGGGACAACGAGCAGTACTTC.